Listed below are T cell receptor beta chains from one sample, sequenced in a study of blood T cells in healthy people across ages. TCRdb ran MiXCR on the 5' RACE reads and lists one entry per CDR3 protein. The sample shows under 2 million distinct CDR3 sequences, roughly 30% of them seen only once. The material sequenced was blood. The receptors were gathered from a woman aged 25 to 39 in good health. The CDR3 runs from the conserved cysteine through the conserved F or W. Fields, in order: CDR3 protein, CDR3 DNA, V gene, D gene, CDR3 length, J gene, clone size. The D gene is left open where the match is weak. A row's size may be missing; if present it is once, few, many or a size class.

CDR3 protein: CATSQAGDYEQYF; CDR3 DNA: TGTGCCACCAGCCAAGCAGGGGACTACGAGCAGTACTTC; V gene: TRBV15; D gene: -; CDR3 length: 13; J gene: TRBJ2-7; clone size: -
CDR3 protein: CSVRPTQGIDLGYTF; CDR3 DNA: TGCAGCGTGAGACCGACCCAGGGGATTGACTTGGGCTACACCTTC; V gene: TRBV29-1; D gene: -; CDR3 length: 15; J gene: TRBJ1-2; clone size: -
CDR3 protein: CASSLAGLLSYNEQFF; CDR3 DNA: TGTGCCAGTAGCTTAGCGGGCCTCCTTTCCTACAATGAGCAGTTCTTC; V gene: TRBV7-9; D gene: TRBD2; CDR3 length: 16; J gene: TRBJ2-1; clone size: -
CDR3 protein: CASILQTRNTEAFF; CDR3 DNA: TGCGCCAGCATCCTCCAAACACGGAACACTGAAGCTTTCTTT; V gene: TRBV5-1; D gene: -; CDR3 length: 14; J gene: TRBJ1-1; clone size: -
CDR3 protein: CAISGTGSDEQYF; CDR3 DNA: TGTGCCATCAGTGGGACAGGGAGTGACGAGCAGTACTTC; V gene: TRBV10-3; D gene: TRBD1; CDR3 length: 13; J gene: TRBJ2-7; clone size: -
CDR3 protein: CASSYPGSGQGNGYTF; CDR3 DNA: TGTGCCAGCAGTTACCCCGGGTCTGGACAGGGGAATGGCTACACCTTC; V gene: TRBV6-6; D gene: TRBD1; CDR3 length: 16; J gene: TRBJ1-2; clone size: many
CDR3 protein: CSGSRTSGGAGTQYF; CDR3 DNA: TGCAGTGGATCCAGGACTAGCGGGGGGGCCGGTACGCAGTATTTT; V gene: TRBV20-1; D gene: TRBD2; CDR3 length: 15; J gene: TRBJ2-3; clone size: -
CDR3 protein: CAGSKKYTEAFF; CDR3 DNA: TGTGCCGGCAGTAAGAAATACACTGAAGCTTTCTTT; V gene: TRBV28; D gene: -; CDR3 length: 12; J gene: TRBJ1-1; clone size: few
CDR3 protein: CAISESVPGVQETQYF; CDR3 DNA: TGTGCCATCAGTGAGTCTGTACCCGGAGTTCAAGAGACCCAGTACTTC; V gene: TRBV10-3; D gene: -; CDR3 length: 16; J gene: TRBJ2-5; clone size: many
CDR3 protein: CASSQVFRRETQYF; CDR3 DNA: TGCGCCAGCAGCCAAGTTTTCCGGCGAGAGACCCAGTACTTC; V gene: TRBV4-1; D gene: -; CDR3 length: 14; J gene: TRBJ2-5; clone size: -
CDR3 protein: CASSPQLETAYEQYF; CDR3 DNA: TGTGCCAGCAGCCCCCAATTGGAGACAGCCTACGAGCAGTACTTC; V gene: TRBV9; D gene: -; CDR3 length: 15; J gene: TRBJ2-7; clone size: few
CDR3 protein: CSAPGTISSYNEQFF; CDR3 DNA: TGCAGTGCTCCCGGGACCATCTCTTCCTACAATGAGCAGTTCTTC; V gene: TRBV20-1; D gene: -; CDR3 length: 15; J gene: TRBJ2-1; clone size: -
CDR3 protein: CASSRTSRAQYF; CDR3 DNA: TGTGCCAGCAGTCGGACTAGCAGGGCCCAGTACTTC; V gene: TRBV11-2; D gene: TRBD2; CDR3 length: 12; J gene: TRBJ2-5; clone size: -
CDR3 protein: CASSSDREKLFF; CDR3 DNA: TGCGCCAGCAGCAGTGACAGGGAAAAACTGTTTTTT; V gene: TRBV5-1; D gene: -; CDR3 length: 12; J gene: TRBJ1-4; clone size: -
CDR3 protein: CARSNTNYGYTF; CDR3 DNA: TGTGCCCGCAGTAACACTAACTATGGCTACACCTTC; V gene: TRBV6-6; D gene: -; CDR3 length: 12; J gene: TRBJ1-2; clone size: -
CDR3 protein: CSAPRGGQEGEQYF; CDR3 DNA: TGCAGTGCTCCAAGGGGAGGACAGGAAGGCGAGCAGTACTTC; V gene: TRBV20-1; D gene: -; CDR3 length: 14; J gene: TRBJ2-7; clone size: -
CDR3 protein: CASRKRTGFSVEQYF; CDR3 DNA: TGTGCCAGCAGGAAAAGGACAGGGTTTTCGGTCGAGCAGTACTTC; V gene: TRBV7-9; D gene: TRBD1; CDR3 length: 15; J gene: TRBJ2-7; clone size: few
CDR3 protein: CASSPGLEPYEQYF; CDR3 DNA: TGTGCCAGCAGCCCCGGACTAGAACCCTACGAGCAGTACTTC; V gene: TRBV12-3/TRBV12-4; D gene: TRBD2; CDR3 length: 14; J gene: TRBJ2-7; clone size: -
CDR3 protein: CSARTGGVNYGYTF; CDR3 DNA: TGCAGTGCCCGCACAGGGGGAGTTAACTATGGCTACACCTTC; V gene: TRBV20-1; D gene: TRBD1; CDR3 length: 14; J gene: TRBJ1-2; clone size: -
CDR3 protein: CTSSSSVGTSGRNTYEQYF; CDR3 DNA: TGTACCAGCAGCTCCTCTGTCGGGACTAGCGGGAGGAATACCTACGAGCAGTACTTC; V gene: TRBV13; D gene: TRBD2; CDR3 length: 19; J gene: TRBJ2-7; clone size: -
CDR3 protein: CASSVLTLATQETQYF; CDR3 DNA: TGTGCCAGCAGCGTCCTGACCTTAGCGACCCAAGAGACCCAGTACTTC; V gene: TRBV11-2; D gene: -; CDR3 length: 16; J gene: TRBJ2-5; clone size: few
CDR3 protein: CASSLGSPGEQYF; CDR3 DNA: TGCGCCAGCAGCTTGGGATCACCCGGCGAGCAGTACTTC; V gene: TRBV5-1; D gene: -; CDR3 length: 13; J gene: TRBJ2-7; clone size: few
CDR3 protein: CASSERTAPDTQYF; CDR3 DNA: TGTGCCAGCAGTGAAAGGACGGCACCCGATACGCAGTATTTT; V gene: TRBV6-1; D gene: -; CDR3 length: 14; J gene: TRBJ2-3; clone size: few
CDR3 protein: CSAGGQGVETQYF; CDR3 DNA: TGCAGTGCGGGGGGACAGGGGGTAGAGACCCAGTACTTC; V gene: TRBV20-1; D gene: TRBD1; CDR3 length: 13; J gene: TRBJ2-5; clone size: few
CDR3 protein: CSAWTRGWTEAFF; CDR3 DNA: TGCAGTGCCTGGACACGAGGTTGGACTGAAGCTTTCTTT; V gene: TRBV20-1; D gene: -; CDR3 length: 13; J gene: TRBJ1-1; clone size: -
CDR3 protein: CASSLNGARYGYTF; CDR3 DNA: TGTGCCAGCAGTTTAAACGGGGCCCGCTATGGCTACACCTTC; V gene: TRBV27; D gene: -; CDR3 length: 14; J gene: TRBJ1-2; clone size: -
CDR3 protein: CASSLRRHVPVKDGYTF; CDR3 DNA: TGTGCCAGCAGCCTACGAAGACATGTCCCGGTTAAGGATGGCTACACCTTC; V gene: TRBV7-8; D gene: -; CDR3 length: 17; J gene: TRBJ1-2; clone size: few
CDR3 protein: CASSAGPVYEQYF; CDR3 DNA: TGTGCCAGCAGTGCTGGACCAGTCTACGAGCAGTACTTC; V gene: TRBV2; D gene: -; CDR3 length: 13; J gene: TRBJ2-7; clone size: -
CDR3 protein: CASSTAEMNTEAFF; CDR3 DNA: TGTGCCAGCAGTACAGCTGAGATGAACACTGAAGCTTTCTTT; V gene: TRBV2; D gene: -; CDR3 length: 14; J gene: TRBJ1-1; clone size: few
CDR3 protein: CATWGLTNTGELFF; CDR3 DNA: TGTGCCACCTGGGGACTAACGAACACCGGGGAGCTGTTTTTT; V gene: TRBV11-2; D gene: TRBD2; CDR3 length: 14; J gene: TRBJ2-2; clone size: -
CDR3 protein: CASSLWDLAGVTADTQYF; CDR3 DNA: TGTGCCAGCAGTTTATGGGACCTAGCGGGAGTGACAGCAGATACGCAGTATTTT; V gene: TRBV12-3/TRBV12-4; D gene: TRBD2; CDR3 length: 18; J gene: TRBJ2-3; clone size: -
CDR3 protein: CASFPAGVADTQYF; CDR3 DNA: TGTGCCAGCTTTCCAGCGGGAGTTGCGGATACGCAGTATTTT; V gene: TRBV6-1; D gene: TRBD2; CDR3 length: 14; J gene: TRBJ2-3; clone size: -
CDR3 protein: CASSYNHFSYGYTF; CDR3 DNA: TGTGCCAGCAGTTACAACCATTTTTCTTATGGCTACACCTTC; V gene: TRBV6-6; D gene: -; CDR3 length: 14; J gene: TRBJ1-2; clone size: -
CDR3 protein: CSARDQGGAGGTDTQYF; CDR3 DNA: TGCAGTGCTAGAGATCAAGGGGGAGCGGGAGGAACAGATACGCAGTATTTT; V gene: TRBV20-1; D gene: TRBD2; CDR3 length: 17; J gene: TRBJ2-3; clone size: few
CDR3 protein: CASSVSGVGGYTF; CDR3 DNA: TGTGCCAGCAGTGTTAGCGGGGTGGGGGGCTACACCTTC; V gene: TRBV12-3/TRBV12-4; D gene: -; CDR3 length: 13; J gene: TRBJ1-2; clone size: -
CDR3 protein: CASSPYPRADTQYF; CDR3 DNA: TGTGCCAGCAGCCCCTATCCTAGGGCAGATACGCAGTATTTT; V gene: TRBV3-1; D gene: -; CDR3 length: 14; J gene: TRBJ2-3; clone size: -